These 28 T cell receptor beta chains were sequenced from one sample in a study of control samples from healthy donors and cancer patients. Using immunoSEQ multiplex PCR, the repertoire was profiled, and TCRdb retains in-frame clones only, with some absent. The repertoire holds 200,000 or so clones, with 91% as singletons. Specimen: blood. All receptors derive from a man aged 25-45 years in good health.

This chain links TRBV30 with TRBJ1-6, with D unclear. V lost 1 base to trimming and J lost 5 bases, with 6 bases between them. Germline CDR1 and CDR2: GTSNPN and SVGIG (reference sequence). CDR3 size: 13 residues. The DNA of the CDR3 is TGTGCCTGGAGTGCTTCAGATAATTCACCCCTCCACTTT. This gives the protein CAWSASDNSPLHF.

The chain has TRBV5-1 and TRBJ2-2; TRBD2 aligns across 8 bases. CDR1 is SGHRS and CDR2 is YFSETQ in the germline V gene. The CDR3 is made up of 15 amino acids. Trimming at V came to 1 base and at J to 1 base, leaving 0 bases not matched to a gene. DNA of the CDR3: TGCGCCAGCAGCTTGAGCGGGGGGAACACCGGGGAGCTGTTTTTT. Its translation: CASSLSGGNTGELFF.

The V and J genes are TRBV19 and TRBJ1-5; TRBD1 is a possible D gene (6 bases). Germline V lookup: CDR1 LNHDA, CDR2 SQIVND (reference sequence). With 8 bases removed from V and 1 base from J, the gap between germline ends came to 12 bases. The CDR3 runs 14 residues. Here the CDR3 reads CASRPTGSNQPQHF. For the CDR3, the DNA is TGTGCCAGTCGGCCCACAGGGAGCAATCAGCCCCAGCATTTT.

CDR3 protein: CASSPMTGVEYGYTF. The CDR3 DNA reads as TGTGCCAGCTCACCGATGACAGGGGTCGAGTATGGCTACACCTTC. This chain connects TRBV18 to TRBJ1-2; 8 bases map to TRBD1. The CDR3 has 15 residues. Germline CDR1 reads KGHSH; CDR2 reads LQKENI. The J segment lost 5 bases and the V segment lost 3 bases, leaving 8 bases of the junction unmatched.

The V and J genes are TRBV7-9 and TRBJ2-3; 9 nucleotides agree with TRBD2. Germline loops: CDR1 SEHNR, CDR2 FQNEAQ (reference sequence). V dropped 3 bases and J dropped 4; count of bases not matched to a gene: 11. The CDR3 is made up of 17 amino acids. CDR3 amino acids: CASSFPQAGGYADTQYF. Here the CDR3 DNA reads TGTGCCAGCAGCTTCCCGCAGGCGGGGGGGTATGCAGATACGCAGTATTTT.

The rearrangement uses TRBV4-1 and TRBJ1-5; 9 bases are a match to TRBD1. CDR3 length: 14 amino acids. V trimming: 5 bases; J trimming: 10 bases; junction bases outside the gene matches: 9. Germline CDR1 reads MGHRA; CDR2 reads YSYEKL. CDR3 region: CASSDRDRVLPQHF. The CDR3 DNA reads TGCGCCAGCAGCGACCGGGACAGGGTACTTCCCCAGCATTTT.

The rearrangement links TRBV9 to TRBJ1-2, with unresolved D. Germline V gene data show CDR1 as SGDLS and CDR2 as YYNGEE. This CDR3 is built from 15 residues. V lost 3 bases to trimming and J lost 1 base, with 13 bases between them. The CDR3: CASSARVSNNYGYTF. The DNA of the CDR3 is TGTGCCAGCAGCGCCCGGGTCAGCAATAACTATGGCTACACCTTC. The whole variable domain, remainder taken from reference TRBV9 and TRBJ1-2, is DSGVTQTPKHLITATGQRVTLRCSPRSGDLSVYWYQQSLDQGLQFLIQYYNGEERAKGNILERFSAQQFPDLHSELNLSSLELGDSALYFCASSARVSNNYGYTFGSGTRLTVV.

V and J are TRBV11-2 and TRBJ1-1; 7 positions agree with TRBD1. The junction had 14 bases not matched to a gene; V was cut back by 8 bases and J by 5 bases. CDR3 length: 15 residues. CDR1 and CDR2 (germline): SGHAT, FQNNGV. The CDR3 DNA is TGTGCCAGCCGCCCCGAGGGGGCTACGAGTACTGAAGCTTTCTTT. Translating gives CASRPEGATSTEAFF.

This clone was counted a single time. V usage is TRBV4-1 and J usage is TRBJ2-7; 9 bases line up with TRBD1. The V gene's germline CDR1 is MGHRA and CDR2 YSYEKL. The V segment lost 2 bases and the J segment 6 bases; nucleotides outside the gene matches: 5. There are 14 residues in the CDR3. For the CDR3, the DNA is TGCGCCAGCAGCCAAAAAGACAGGGGGTTCGAGCAGTACTTC. Its protein is CASSQKDRGFEQYF.

The chain has TRBV7-2 and TRBJ1-3, with TRBD1 as a possible D gene (5 bases). Per germline, CDR1 SGHTA and CDR2 FQGNSA. Trimming pared 1 base from V and 1 base from J, leaving 17 bases between. The CDR3 extends over 18 amino acids. Written as DNA, the CDR3 is TGTGCCAGCAGCTTAGTTGGTACAGGCGTATTATCTGGAAACACCATATATTTT. Amino acid sequence: CASSLVGTGVLSGNTIYF.

The chain combines TRBV7-2 with TRBJ2-7; 7 bases align to TRBD2. V shed 1 base, J shed 2 bases, and the junction held 2 bases outside the gene matches. The germline gives CDR1 SGHTA, CDR2 FQGNSA. The CDR3 sequence is 14 residues long. The CDR3 is CASSLGGGAYEQYF. The CDR3 nucleotides are TGTGCCAGCAGCTTAGGCGGGGGTGCCTACGAGCAGTACTTC.

This chain joins TRBV7-9 and TRBJ2-6; no reliable D call. The V gene's germline CDR1 is SEHNR and CDR2 FQNEAQ (reference sequence). The ends were cut back, 0 bases at V and 1 base at J, with 10 bases in the middle. The CDR3 extends over 17 amino acids. The CDR3 spells CASSLAASRSGANVLTF. The CDR3 nucleotides read TGTGCCAGCAGCTTAGCCGCAAGCCGGTCTGGGGCCAACGTCCTGACTTTC.

The rearrangement joins TRBV6-4 to TRBJ2-3; D gene ambiguous. Deletions cut 3 bases from V and 4 bases from J, with 8 bases between. The CDR3 is 13 amino acids. The germline V gene has CDR1 MRHNA and CDR2 SNTAGT. CDR3 residues: CASSDTGADTQYF. The CDR3 nucleotides read TGTGCCAGCAGTGATACTGGGGCAGATACGCAGTATTTT.

This clone has only a few counts. The gene calls are TRBV19 and TRBJ1-1, with a weak D call TRBD1 (6 bases). CDR1 is LNHDA and CDR2 is SQIVND in the germline V gene (reference sequence). Deletions cut 5 bases from V and 2 bases from J, with 15 bases between. The CDR3 runs to 15 residues. The CDR3, as DNA: TGTGCCAGTAGTCCTTGGACAGCCCCTAACACTGAAGCTTTCTTT. As protein: CASSPWTAPNTEAFF.

The chain joins TRBV5-6 to TRBJ1-3; D remains unclear. V was pared by 2 bases and J by 6 bases, with 12 bases between. The germline gives CDR1 SGHDT, CDR2 YYEEEE. CDR3 size: 14 residues. CDR3 sequence (DNA): TGTGCCAGCAGCTTTGTACAGACTCAAAACACCATATATTTT. Encoded protein: CASSFVQTQNTIYF. Based on the CDR3 plus reference TRBV5-6 and TRBJ1-3, the full variable domain is DAGVTQSPTHLIKTRGQQVTLRCSPKSGHDTVSWYQQALGQGPQFIFQYYEEEERQRGNFPDRFSGHQFPNYSSELNVNALLLGDSALYLCASSFVQTQNTIYFGEGSWLTVV.

The genes are TRBV2 and TRBJ1-5; D unclear. CDR3 length: 12 residues. V was cut by 3 bases and J by 4 bases, with 4 bases left in between. Germline CDR1 is SNHLY and CDR2 is FYNNEI. DNA for the CDR3: TGTGCCAGCAGTGAGGGGAATCAGCCCCAGCATTTT. This sequence encodes CASSEGNQPQHF.

This chain uses TRBV2 with TRBJ2-4, with 11 bases identical to TRBD2. V lost 7 bases and J lost 0; bases outside the gene matches: 14. Germline-derived CDR1 and CDR2 are SNHLY and FYNNEI. The CDR3 spans 19 residues. The CDR3 nucleotides are TGTGCCAGCACCCTAAGGAGGGCTAGCGGGGGGCTAGCCAAAAACATTCAGTACTTC. Amino acid sequence: CASTLRRASGGLAKNIQYF. Supplemented by reference TRBV2 and TRBJ2-4, the full variable domain reads EPEVTQTPSHQVTQMGQEVILRCVPISNHLYFYWYRQILGQKVEFLVSFYNNEISEKSEIFDDQFSVERPDGSNFTLKIRSTKLEDSAMYFCASTLRRASGGLAKNIQYFGAGTRLSVL.

This clone was seen more than once but under ten times. V usage is TRBV3-1 (or the pseudogene TRBV3-2) and J usage is TRBJ1-5, with no clear D. V was clipped by 4 bases and J by 4 bases, with 5 bases between them. The CDR3 sequence is 12 residues long. The germline gives CDR1 LGHDT, CDR2 YNNKEL (reference sequence). CDR3 DNA sequence: TGTGCCAGCAGCCGTCAAAATCAGCCCCAGCATTTT. This encodes CASSRQNQPQHF.

This chain joins TRBV12-3 or TRBV12-4 and TRBJ1-2; D gene unclear. This CDR3 comprises 13 residues. V was pared by 2 bases and J by 9 bases, with 13 bases between. CDR3 residues: CASSLQHLARYTF. The CDR3 nucleotides are TGTGCCAGCAGTTTACAGCATCTGGCCCGCTACACCTTC.

The chain links TRBV19 to TRBJ2-2; 16 nucleotides agree with TRBD2. Germline V lookup: CDR1 LNHDA, CDR2 SQIVND (reference sequence). The CDR3 has 19 amino acids. V shed 5 bases and J 6 bases; nucleotides not matched to a gene: 12. The CDR3 reads CASSPGLAGGLGLAGELFF. The CDR3 DNA reads as TGTGCCAGTAGTCCGGGACTAGCGGGGGGGCTCGGTTTGGCCGGGGAGCTGTTTTTT.

This chain connects TRBV12-3 or TRBV12-4 to TRBJ1-3; no definite D call. The CDR3 has 13 residues. The germline V and J ends were trimmed by 7 bases and 4 bases, with 11 bases remaining between them. This chain's CDR3 is CASIPRIGNTIYF. The CDR3 coding sequence is TGTGCCAGCATACCGCGGATCGGAAACACCATATATTTT.

The chain couples TRBV7-8 to TRBJ2-2, with D unclear. The length of the CDR3 is 15 residues. Germline V gene sequence: CDR1 SGHVS, CDR2 FQNEAQ. The germline V and J ends were trimmed by 5 bases and 5 bases, with 15 bases remaining between them. CDR3 nucleotides: TGTGCCAGCAGCCCCCGAAATTCAGGTACCGGGGAGCTGTTTTTT. Protein product: CASSPRNSGTGELFF.

The gene calls are TRBV5-5 and TRBJ2-7; 8 bases line up with TRBD2. Germline loops: CDR1 SGHKS, CDR2 YYEKEE (reference sequence). V was pared by 0 bases and J by 2 bases, with 10 bases of the junction left unmatched. This CDR3 region has 17 residues. The CDR3 DNA follows: TGTGCCAGCAGCTTGGCCCTTGGAGGCGGGGGGCCCTACGAGCAGTACTTC. This encodes CASSLALGGGGPYEQYF.

Here the CDR3 DNA reads TGTGCCAGTAGTAGCGCCAGCTCGCGTTCGGCCCAGCATTTT. Protein product: CASSSASSRSAQHF. The genes are TRBV19 and TRBJ1-5, with D hard to call. V lost 4 bases to trimming and J lost 11 bases, with 18 bases between them. This CDR3 is built from 14 residues. Germline lookup yields CDR1 LNHDA and CDR2 SQIVND (reference sequence). The variable domain in full, with the rest retrieved from reference TRBV19 and TRBJ1-5, is DGGITQSPKYLFRKEGQNVTLSCEQNLNHDAMYWYRQDPGQGLRLIYYSQIVNDFQKGDIAEGYSVSREKKESFPLTVTSAQKNPTAFYLCASSSASSRSAQHFGDGTRLSIL.

The sample holds a few counts of this clone. The chain's CDR3 is CASSGRDRGTYEQYF. In nucleotides, the CDR3 is TGTGCCAGCAGCGGGCGGGACAGGGGGACCTACGAGCAGTACTTC. The chain uses TRBV11-2 and TRBJ2-7, with 11 bases lining up with TRBD1. The CDR3 has 15 residues. J was trimmed by 2 bases and V by 5 bases; bases with no gene match: 5. Looked up from germline, CDR1 is SGHAT and CDR2 is FQNNGV. The variable domain in full, completed from reference TRBV11-2 and TRBJ2-7, reads EAGVAQSPRYKIIEKRQSVAFWCNPISGHATLYWYQQILGQGPKLLIQFQNNGVVDDSQLPKDRFSAERLKGVDSTLKIQPAKLEDSAVYLCASSGRDRGTYEQYFGPGTRLTVT.

The chain joins TRBV27 to TRBJ1-2, with 7 nucleotides matching TRBD1. The germline V gene encodes CDR1 MNHEY and CDR2 SMNVEV (reference sequence). The CDR3 totals 15 residues. V was clipped by 0 bases and J by 4 bases; unmatched bases: 5. The CDR3 DNA sequence: TGTGCCAGCAGTTTATCGGCCAGGGGGAGCTATGGCTACACCTTC. Translation gives CASSLSARGSYGYTF.

The chain links TRBV7-8 to TRBJ2-5, with D possibly called TRBD1 or TRBD2 (5 bases each). Trimming stripped 2 bases from V and 5 bases from J, with 12 bases between. There are 14 residues in the CDR3. The germline gives CDR1 SGHVS, CDR2 FQNEAQ. CDR3 loop: CASSLITEGETQYF. The CDR3 nucleotides are TGTGCCAGCAGCTTAATAACCGAGGGGGAGACCCAGTACTTC.

J is TRBJ1-6 and V is TRBV6-2 or TRBV6-3; D call uncertain. The CDR3 consists of 14 residues. V lost 3 bases, J lost 7 bases, and 10 bases lay in between. CDR1 is MNHEY, CDR2 SVGEGT, per germline. The CDR3 DNA reads as TGTGCCAGCAGTTATTCTGTAGAGAATTCACCCCTCCACTTT. Its protein is CASSYSVENSPLHF.